This T cell receptor (beta chain) was sequenced for a study of technical replicates of blood from a handful of donors. Clones were read by immunoSEQ multiplex PCR, and TCRdb kept only the in-frame ones, dropping some. The sample carries tens of thousands of clones, approximately 86% recorded once. The material sequenced was PBMCs. This sequence was found in a human donor in good health. Some clones in this sample may be carry-over from other donors' samples.

The DNA of the CDR3 is TGTGCCAGCAGCCAACAGACGATGAGCTACACCTTC. It specifies CASSQQTMSYTF. This chain connects TRBV7-2 to TRBJ1-2, with D uncertain. This CDR3 comprises 12 residues. CDR1 is SGHTA and CDR2 is FQGNSA in the germline V gene. Trimming removed 5 bases from V and 9 bases from J, with 13 bases in between.